This TCR beta chain was identified in a study of liver allograft versus peripheral blood T cells. Turning to the study itself: Blood and transplanted-liver T cell receptor repertoires from recipients were compared.

By share of the sample, this clonotype is medium-sized. Each CDR3 protein gets one entry after TCRdb re-called the reads with MiXCR. Among some 2,500 distinct CDR3 sequences listed, around 15% were seen once. Germline CDR1 MNHEY, CDR2 SVGEGT. V was pared by 6 bases and J by 5 bases, with 7 bases between. This CDR3 is 11 amino acids long. The origin of this receptor is a human patient who had a liver transplant. T cells may partly derive from the graft donor. The V call is TRBV6-2 or TRBV6-3, the J call TRBJ1-1; D unclear. This chain's CDR3 is CASREGTEAFF. The CDR3 region has the DNA TGTGCCAGCAGGGAAGGGACTGAAGCTTTCTTT.